This T cell receptor beta chain appears in the sequencing data of a study of blood T cell repertoires in COVID-19. The repertoire was sequenced with immunoSEQ multiplex PCR; TCRdb's copy has only in-frame clones and lacks some. This repertoire shows some 100,000 clones, approximately 90% found once; its top ten account for around 4.5%. This CDR3 is 14 amino acids long. The specimen sequenced was peripheral blood. The sequence was obtained from a woman of 80 years or more with active COVID-19. The chain has TRBV23-1 and TRBJ1-4; no definite D call. TRBV23-1 is known as an ORF, though its function is uncertain. CDR3 sequence: CAPVGWRANEKLFF. CDR3 coding DNA: TGCGCACCCGTGGGCTGGCGGGCTAATGAAAAACTGTTTTTT.